This T cell receptor (beta chain) derives from a study of cytomegalovirus exposure and HLA in healthy donors. With respect to this clone: Its specificity is not known.

Looked up from germline, CDR1 is LNHDA and CDR2 is SQIVND (reference sequence). V was pared by 9 bases and J by 4 bases, with 12 bases between. The CDR3 is made up of 12 amino acids. With 60 Vbeta and 13 Jbeta primers, the PCR was carried out. Repertoires were generated with immunoSEQ multiplex PCR, while TCRdb's copy carries only in-frame clones and drops some. The sample totals 100,000 to 150,000 clones. General study points: Sequencing depth roughly uniform across donors was assumed in presence/absence analyses. Investigators reported 164 TCR beta chains as tied to cytomegalovirus. Trimming of TCR beta V- and J-genes showed a link, identified in a later analysis, to a missense DCLRE1C variant. In vitro work confirmed that three CMV-associated chains recognize CMV antigens.

This sequence joins TRBV19 and TRBJ1-2, with a possible D match to TRBD1 (6 bases). This TCR came from a woman aged 40 to 50 in good health and CMV-seronegative. Sequenced: PBMCs. The CDR3 here is CASRGAAYGYTF. The CDR3 bases are TGTGCCAGCAGGGGTGCGGCCTATGGCTACACCTTC.